This is a list of T cell receptor beta chains from one sample in a study of T cell responses to AZD1222 COVID-19 vaccine. Using immunoSEQ multiplex PCR, the repertoire was profiled, and TCRdb retains in-frame clones only, with some absent. In the table there are 95,000 to 100,000 clones, less than 95% of which are singletons. The input for sequencing was peripheral blood, taken on day 0 of AZD1222 vaccination. All receptors come from an adult in good health. Both conserved end residues are part of each CDR3. The order of the fields is clone size, D gene, V gene, J gene, CDR3 protein, CDR3 DNA. D genes are given only for firm matches. Only part of the rows carry a size: once, few, many, or a class if the clone is expanded.

.,.,TRBV19,TRBJ1-2,CASSWDLNTANYGYTF,TGTGCCAGTAGTTGGGACCTTAACACAGCTAACTATGGCTACACCTTC
.,.,TRBV13,TRBJ2-1,CASSTREHQPYNEQFF,TGTGCCAGCAGCACCCGAGAGCACCAGCCCTACAATGAGCAGTTCTTC
.,.,TRBV19,TRBJ2-1,CASSSVAAYNEQFF,TGTGCCAGTAGTTCAGTAGCGGCCTACAATGAGCAGTTCTTC
.,TRBD1,TRBV6-6,TRBJ2-5,CASSRTGVETQYF,TGTGCCAGCTCCAGGACAGGGGTCGAGACCCAGTACTTC
.,.,TRBV5-4,TRBJ2-5,CASSLGGGETQYF,TGTGCCAGCAGCTTGGGAGGGGGGGAGACCCAGTACTTC
.,.,TRBV6-6,TRBJ1-5,CASSYMTTPNQPQHF,TGTGCCAGCAGTTACATGACGACCCCCAATCAGCCCCAGCATTTT
.,.,TRBV4-2,TRBJ1-4,CASSQDPGENEKLFF,TGTGCCAGCAGCCAAGATCCAGGGGAAAATGAAAAACTGTTTTTT
.,.,TRBV7-9,TRBJ1-6,CASSLRDPSFGSPLHF,TGTGCCAGCAGCTTACGGGACCCCTCGTTTGGTTCACCCCTCCACTTT
.,.,TRBV12-3/TRBV12-4,TRBJ1-2,CASSLGGLYGYTF,TGTGCCAGCAGTTTAGGGGGACTCTATGGCTACACCTTC
.,TRBD1,TRBV6-5,TRBJ1-6,CASSSGTENSPLHF,TGTGCCAGCAGCTCCGGGACAGAGAATTCACCCCTCCACTTT
.,TRBD1,TRBV4-1,TRBJ1-6,CASSQEDRDNSPLHF,TGCGCCAGCAGCCAAGAGGACAGGGACAATTCACCCCTCCACTTT
.,TRBD1,TRBV7-3,TRBJ2-1,CASSPGTVPYNEQFF,TGTGCCAGCAGCCCCGGGACAGTTCCCTACAATGAGCAGTTCTTC
.,.,TRBV30,TRBJ1-1,CAWAAATEAFF,TGTGCCTGGGCAGCCGCCACTGAAGCTTTCTTT
.,.,TRBV29-1,TRBJ2-3,CSGNPQGTDTQYF,TGCAGCGGTAACCCCCAGGGGACAGATACGCAGTATTTT
.,.,TRBV5-4,TRBJ1-6,CASSLPGNNSPLHF,TGTGCCAGCAGCCTCCCAGGGAATAATTCACCCCTCCACTTT
.,.,TRBV7-9,TRBJ1-5,CASSLDINQPQHF,TGTGCCAGCAGCTTGGATATAAATCAGCCCCAGCATTTT
.,.,TRBV2,TRBJ1-1,CAIRGFVGTEAFF,TGTGCCATCCGAGGATTCGTGGGCACTGAAGCTTTCTTT
.,TRBD1,TRBV5-1,TRBJ2-7,CASSSDRERPYEQYF,TGCGCCAGCAGCTCGGACAGGGAGAGACCCTACGAGCAGTACTTC
.,.,TRBV28,TRBJ1-2,CASSLSTSIGYTF,TGTGCCAGCAGTTTATCCACGTCGATTGGCTACACCTTC
.,.,TRBV5-6,TRBJ2-2,CASSLVLGELFF,TGTGCCAGCAGCTTGGTTCTCGGGGAGCTGTTTTTT
.,TRBD1,TRBV19,TRBJ1-1,CASSRWDSPPSGAFF,TGTGCCAGTAGTAGGTGGGACAGCCCTCCTTCGGGAGCTTTCTTT
.,.,TRBV5-1,TRBJ1-1,CASSLQGWNTEAFF,TGCGCCAGCAGCTTGCAGGGGTGGAACACTGAAGCTTTCTTT
few,TRBD1,TRBV5-4,TRBJ2-2,CASSPRQGFGELFF,TGTGCCAGCAGCCCCCGACAGGGTTTCGGGGAGCTGTTTTTT
.,.,TRBV11-3,TRBJ2-7,CASSWDSSSYEQYF,TGTGCCAGCAGCTGGGACTCGAGCTCCTACGAGCAGTACTTC
.,.,TRBV2,TRBJ1-5,CASSEWGGQPQHF,TGTGCCAGCAGTGAATGGGGCGGACAGCCCCAGCATTTT
.,.,TRBV10-2,TRBJ1-5,CASREGMQYSNQPQHF,TGCGCCAGCCGGGAGGGGATGCAATATAGCAATCAGCCCCAGCATTTT
.,.,TRBV7-9,TRBJ2-1,CASSLIRGPELGGYNEQFF,TGTGCCAGCAGCTTAATCCGCGGGCCGGAATTAGGCGGGTACAATGAGCAGTTCTTC
.,.,TRBV14,TRBJ2-7,CASSQGTALEQYF,TGTGCCAGCAGCCAAGGGACAGCCCTCGAGCAGTACTTC
.,.,TRBV7-6,TRBJ1-1,CASSSLIGTPMNTEAFF,TGTGCCAGCAGCTCACTGATAGGAACCCCCATGAACACTGAAGCTTTCTTT
.,.,TRBV11-2,TRBJ1-2,CASSLEGYGNYGYTF,TGTGCCAGCAGCTTAGAGGGGTACGGGAACTATGGCTACACCTTC
.,.,TRBV12-3/TRBV12-4,TRBJ2-5,CASSFSGTKTQYF,TGTGCCAGCAGTTTTTCGGGGACGAAGACCCAGTACTTC
.,.,TRBV11-2,TRBJ1-6,CASSLVGGRMDSPLHF,TGTGCCAGCAGCCTAGTAGGCGGCAGGATGGATTCACCCCTCCACTTT
.,.,TRBV29-1,TRBJ1-1,CSVDAGGTEAFF,TGCAGCGTTGACGCGGGGGGCACTGAAGCTTTCTTT
.,TRBD1,TRBV28,TRBJ2-7,CASETGGYEQYF,TGTGCCAGCGAGACAGGGGGCTACGAGCAGTACTTC
.,TRBD1,TRBV11-2,TRBJ2-1,CASSHNRGFLDEQFF,TGTGCCAGCAGCCATAACAGGGGGTTCTTGGATGAGCAGTTCTTC
.,TRBD1,TRBV7-2,TRBJ2-1,CASSLGGGDEQFF,TGTGCCAGCAGCCTAGGGGGCGGAGATGAGCAGTTCTTC
.,.,TRBV30,TRBJ2-1,CAWSVSVNNEQFF,TGTGCCTGGAGTGTGTCGGTGAACAATGAGCAGTTCTTC
.,.,TRBV12-3/TRBV12-4,TRBJ1-5,CASSPLNQPQHF,TGTGCCAGCAGTCCCCTTAATCAGCCCCAGCATTTT
.,.,TRBV12-2,TRBJ1-5,CASRPRTASNQPQHF,TGTGCAAGTCGCCCGCGGACAGCTAGCAATCAGCCCCAGCATTTT
.,.,TRBV4-1,TRBJ2-3,CASSQGPLTDTQYF,TGCGCCAGCAGCCAAGGGCCCCTGACGGATACGCAGTATTTT
once,.,TRBV14,TRBJ1-2,CASSQGPTRKANYGYTF,TGTGCCAGCAGCCAAGGGCCCACACGGAAGGCTAACTATGGCTACACCTTC
.,TRBD1,TRBV19,TRBJ1-1,CASSGQASLEAFF,TGTGCCAGTAGTGGACAGGCCTCTCTTGAAGCTTTCTTT
.,.,TRBV4-1,TRBJ1-2,CASSHPLSDNYGYTF,TGCGCCAGCAGCCATCCTCTGTCTGATAACTATGGCTACACCTTC
.,.,TRBV11-2,TRBJ2-7,CASSTGVPYYEQYF,TGTGCCAGCTCGACGGGGGTGCCCTACTACGAGCAGTACTTC
.,.,TRBV2,TRBJ2-5,CASMRDSQETQYF,TGTGCCAGCATGCGGGACAGCCAAGAGACCCAGTACTTC